This T cell receptor beta chain was obtained from a study of blood T cell repertoires in COVID-19. Profiled with immunoSEQ multiplex PCR; TCRdb holds only in-frame clones, not every one. The sample includes about 440,000 clones, 87% of them seen just once. There are 18 residues in the CDR3. The junction had 10 bases not matched to a gene; V was cut back by 3 bases and J by 4 bases. Germline assignment: CDR1 SGDLS and CDR2 YYNGEE. Those who participated ranged in age from roughly 18 to 89 years and resided in about two dozen US areas. The genes are TRBV9 and TRBJ2-3; 14 nucleotides align to TRBD2. The receptor was derived from a woman between 18 and 29 years old with acute COVID-19. Material for sequencing was PBMCs or T cells enriched from blood (not recorded which). The CDR3 sequence: CASSGAGTSGRWADTQYF. Written as DNA, the CDR3 is TGTGCCAGCAGCGGAGCCGGGACTAGCGGGAGATGGGCAGATACGCAGTATTTT.